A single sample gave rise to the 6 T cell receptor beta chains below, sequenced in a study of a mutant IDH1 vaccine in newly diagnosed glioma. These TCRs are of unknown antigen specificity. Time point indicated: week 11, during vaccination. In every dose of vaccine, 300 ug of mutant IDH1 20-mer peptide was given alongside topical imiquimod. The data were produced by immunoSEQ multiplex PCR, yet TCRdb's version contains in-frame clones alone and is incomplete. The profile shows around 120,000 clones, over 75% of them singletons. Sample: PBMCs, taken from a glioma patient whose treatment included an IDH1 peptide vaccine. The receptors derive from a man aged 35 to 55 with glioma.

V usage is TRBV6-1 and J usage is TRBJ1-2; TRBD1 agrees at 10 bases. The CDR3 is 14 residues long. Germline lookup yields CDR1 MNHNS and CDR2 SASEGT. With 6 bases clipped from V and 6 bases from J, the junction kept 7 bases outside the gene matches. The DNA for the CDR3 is TGTGCCAGCAGCATGGGACAGGGGTGGAATGGCTACACCTTC. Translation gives CASSMGQGWNGYTF.

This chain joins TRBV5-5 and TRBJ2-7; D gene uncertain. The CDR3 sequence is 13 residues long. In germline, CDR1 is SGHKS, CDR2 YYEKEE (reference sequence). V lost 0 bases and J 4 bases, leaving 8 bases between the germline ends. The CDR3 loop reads CASSLEPRYEQYF. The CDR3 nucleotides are TGTGCCAGCAGCTTGGAACCCCGTTACGAGCAGTACTTC.

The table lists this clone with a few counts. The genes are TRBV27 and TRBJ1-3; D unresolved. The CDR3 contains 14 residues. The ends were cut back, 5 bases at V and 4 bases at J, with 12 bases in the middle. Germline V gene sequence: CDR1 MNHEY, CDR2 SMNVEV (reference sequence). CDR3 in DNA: TGTGCCAGCAGTGTTAGCCCGGTCGGAAACACCATATATTTT. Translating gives CASSVSPVGNTIYF.

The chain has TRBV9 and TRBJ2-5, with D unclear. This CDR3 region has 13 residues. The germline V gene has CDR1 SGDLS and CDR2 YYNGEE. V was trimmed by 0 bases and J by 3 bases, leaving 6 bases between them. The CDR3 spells CASSVDREETQYF. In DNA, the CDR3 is TGTGCCAGCAGCGTAGATAGGGAAGAGACCCAGTACTTC.

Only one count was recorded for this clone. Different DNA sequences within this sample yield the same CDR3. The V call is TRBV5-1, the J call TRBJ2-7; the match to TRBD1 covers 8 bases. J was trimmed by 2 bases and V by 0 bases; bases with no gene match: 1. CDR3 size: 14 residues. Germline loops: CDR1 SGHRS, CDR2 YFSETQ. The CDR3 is CASSLGDRPYEQYF. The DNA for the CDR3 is TGCGCCAGCAGCTTGGGGGACAGGCCCTACGAGCAGTACTTC.

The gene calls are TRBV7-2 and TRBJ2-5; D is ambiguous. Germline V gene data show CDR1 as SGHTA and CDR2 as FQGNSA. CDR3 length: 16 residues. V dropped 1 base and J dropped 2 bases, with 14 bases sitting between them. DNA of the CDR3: TGTGCCAGCAGCTTAGAGTTGCAAACCCGTCAAGAGACCCAGTACTTC. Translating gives CASSLELQTRQETQYF.